This T cell receptor beta chain emerged from a study of blood T cell repertoires in COVID-19. Study as a whole: PBMCs, B-cell-depleted T cells, or T cells provided the cDNA or gDNA that made up the material.

Using immunoSEQ multiplex PCR, the repertoire was profiled, and TCRdb retains in-frame clones only, with some absent. The data contain more than 300,000 clones, roughly 91% of them singletons. The participants were between about 18 and 95 years old and came from some 23 US areas. This clone was recorded once. The CDR3 sequence is 13 residues long. V lost 8 bases, J lost 1 base, and 5 bases stayed unmatched. Germline V gene lookup returns CDR1 MNHNY and CDR2 SVGAGI (reference sequence). The sequence was obtained from a woman younger than 35 who had recovered from COVID-19. Sequenced sample: PBMCs or T cells enriched from blood (not recorded which). This rearrangement joins TRBV6-6 to TRBJ2-7; the match to TRBD1 covers 7 bases. CDR3 nucleotides: TGTGCCAGCCGGGACAGTGTTTCCTACGAGCAGTACTTC. This codes for CASRDSVSYEQYF.